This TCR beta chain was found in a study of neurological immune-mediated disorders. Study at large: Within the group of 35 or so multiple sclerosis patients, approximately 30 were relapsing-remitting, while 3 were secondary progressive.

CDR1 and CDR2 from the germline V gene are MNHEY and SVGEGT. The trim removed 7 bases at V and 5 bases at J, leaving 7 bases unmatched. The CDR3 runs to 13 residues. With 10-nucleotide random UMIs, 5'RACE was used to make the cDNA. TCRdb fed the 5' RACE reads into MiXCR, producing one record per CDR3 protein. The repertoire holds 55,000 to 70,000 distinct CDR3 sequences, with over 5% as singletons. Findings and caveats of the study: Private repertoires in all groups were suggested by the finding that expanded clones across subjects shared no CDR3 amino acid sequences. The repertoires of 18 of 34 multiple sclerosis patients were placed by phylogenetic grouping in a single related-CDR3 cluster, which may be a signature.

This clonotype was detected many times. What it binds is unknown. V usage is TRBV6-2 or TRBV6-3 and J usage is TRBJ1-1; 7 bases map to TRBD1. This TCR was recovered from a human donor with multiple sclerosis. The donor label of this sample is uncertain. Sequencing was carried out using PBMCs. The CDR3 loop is CASTVQGWTEAFF. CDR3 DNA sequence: TGTGCCAGCACCGTACAGGGGTGGACTGAAGCTTTCTTT.